This section outlines one T cell receptor beta chain sequence together with its context. Its antigen is undetermined. Molecules of cDNA were individually given unique molecular identifiers that were attached to them. Each CDR3 protein gets one entry after TCRdb re-called the 5' RACE reads with MiXCR. The sample comprises 48,000 or so distinct CDR3 sequences, around 14% of which are singletons, and around 9.6% rests with the top ten. The sample is drawn from a study of early T cells in non-severe SARS-CoV-2 infection. At the level of the study: Bulk RNA from unsorted whole blood was sequenced; chains were unpaired. Findings of the study overall: Sequences matched to VDJdb favored anti-spike CD8 responses, while private and CD4 specificities were missed.

This CDR3 region has 13 residues. With 3 bases clipped from V and 12 bases from J, the junction kept 10 bases outside the gene matches. CDR1 DFQATT and CDR2 SNEGSKA come from the germline V gene (reference sequence). The V and J genes are TRBV20-1 and TRBJ2-7; 11 positions agree with TRBD2. This clonotype was obtained from an adult who was a healthcare worker with PCR-confirmed SARS-CoV-2 infection or an uninfected control (not recorded which). The sample consisted of whole blood. Here the CDR3 DNA reads TGCAGTGCTAGTGAGGGACTAGCGGTCGAGAGGTACTTC. Its protein product is CSASEGLAVERYF.